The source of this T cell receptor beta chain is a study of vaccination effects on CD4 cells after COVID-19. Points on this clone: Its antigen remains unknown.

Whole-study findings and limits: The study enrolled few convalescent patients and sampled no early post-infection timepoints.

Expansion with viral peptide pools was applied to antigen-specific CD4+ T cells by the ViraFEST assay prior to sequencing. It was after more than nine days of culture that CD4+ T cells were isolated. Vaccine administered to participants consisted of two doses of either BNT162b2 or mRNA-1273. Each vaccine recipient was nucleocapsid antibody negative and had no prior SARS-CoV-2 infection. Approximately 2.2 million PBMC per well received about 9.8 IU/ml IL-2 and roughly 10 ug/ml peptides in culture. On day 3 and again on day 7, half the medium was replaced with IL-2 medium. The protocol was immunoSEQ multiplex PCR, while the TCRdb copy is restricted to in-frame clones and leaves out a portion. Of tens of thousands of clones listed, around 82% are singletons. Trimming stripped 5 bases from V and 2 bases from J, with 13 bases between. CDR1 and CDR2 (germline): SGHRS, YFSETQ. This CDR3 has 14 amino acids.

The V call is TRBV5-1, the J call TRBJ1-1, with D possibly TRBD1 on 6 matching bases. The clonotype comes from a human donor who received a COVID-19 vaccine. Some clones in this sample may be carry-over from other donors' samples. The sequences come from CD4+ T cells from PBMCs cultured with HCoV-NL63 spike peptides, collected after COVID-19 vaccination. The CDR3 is CASSIYRDNTEAFF. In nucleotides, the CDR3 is TGCGCCAGCAGTATTTACAGGGACAACACTGAAGCTTTCTTT.